Shown below are 21 T cell receptor beta chains from a single sample sequenced in a study of CD8+ T cells in alopecia areata. Indicated treatment: oral pan-JAK inhibitor, 5-10 mg twice daily. Extracted RNA was reverse transcribed, and the resulting cDNA served as sequencing template. TCRdb keeps only in-frame clones here, not all; method: immunoSEQ multiplex PCR. The table includes about 190,000 clones, around 65% detected once. The sequenced sample was CD4+ T cells sorted from blood, obtained at week 4, from a patient treated with tofacitinib. These receptors all come from a human donor with alopecia areata.

Regarding this clone: This same CDR3 is encoded by further DNA sequences in the sample. The chain joins TRBV2 to TRBJ2-7; no firm D call. Germline V lookup: CDR1 SNHLY, CDR2 FYNNEI. The CDR3 covers 11 residues. V lost 6 bases and J lost 4, with 7 bases in between. The CDR3: CASSPKYEQYF. CDR3 sequence (DNA): TGTGCCAGCAGCCCCAAGTACGAGCAGTACTTC.

DNA of the CDR3: TGTGCCTGGAGTAGCACAGCCTATGACACTGAAGCTTTCTTT. Amino acids: CAWSSTAYDTEAFF. This chain joins TRBV30 and TRBJ1-1; D is undetermined. CDR3 length equals 14 residues. CDR1 and CDR2 from the germline V gene are GTSNPN and SVGIG (reference sequence). V lost 2 bases and J lost 3, with 13 bases in between.

The chain joins TRBV6-6 to TRBJ2-2; no definite D call. The CDR3 loop spans 13 amino acids. V was shortened by 7 bases and J by 6 bases, with 12 bases between the two germline ends. Germline CDR1 is MNHNY and CDR2 is SVGAGI (reference sequence). The CDR3 loop is CASILEAPGELFF. The DNA of the CDR3 is TGTGCCAGCATTCTCGAGGCTCCCGGGGAGCTGTTTTTT.

V and J are TRBV7-9 and TRBJ2-7; D may correspond to TRBD1 or TRBD2 (5 bases each). CDR3 length: 13 residues. V was clipped by 3 bases and J by 2 bases, with 8 bases between them. Germline CDR1 reads SEHNR; CDR2 reads FQNEAQ (reference sequence). The CDR3 reads CASSFTGPYEQYF. The CDR3 nucleotides are TGTGCCAGCAGCTTCACGGGGCCCTACGAGCAGTACTTC.

V and J are TRBV10-3 and TRBJ2-7; possibly TRBD2 for D (5 bases). The CDR3 consists of 12 residues. Trimming cost V 11 bases and J 3 bases, with 14 bases left between them. Per germline, CDR1 ENHRY and CDR2 SYGVKD. CDR3 coding DNA: TGTGCCGTTTCTACAGAGGGCTACGAGCAGTACTTC. It yields the protein CAVSTEGYEQYF.

The DNA for the CDR3 is TGTGCCAGCACTCGAGGGGGGCGGGGTGAGCAGTTCTTC. Encoded protein: CASTRGGRGEQFF. The chain uses TRBV2 and TRBJ2-1, with D perhaps given as TRBD1 or TRBD2 (6 bases each). Deletions cut 7 bases from V and 9 bases from J, with 16 bases between. CDR3 length equals 13 residues. The germline V gene encodes CDR1 SNHLY and CDR2 FYNNEI.

The chain's CDR3 is CASRLNRGYEQYF. Written as DNA, the CDR3 is TGCGCCAGCAGACTTAACAGGGGTTACGAGCAGTACTTC. The genes are TRBV5-1 and TRBJ2-7; TRBD1 agrees at 7 bases. The CDR3 runs 13 residues. The junction had 6 bases not matched to a gene; V was cut back by 5 bases and J by 4 bases. The V gene's germline CDR1 is SGHRS and CDR2 YFSETQ.

The rearrangement uses TRBV10-3 and TRBJ2-6; TRBD1 matches at 9 bases. Looked up from germline, CDR1 is ENHRY and CDR2 is SYGVKD. CDR3 size: 17 residues. The V segment lost 7 bases and the J segment 2 bases; nucleotides outside the gene matches: 9. The CDR3 bases are TGTGCCATCATGAGGGGACAGGGTGGCCCTGGGGCCAACGTCCTGACTTTC. Its translation: CAIMRGQGGPGANVLTF.

The V and J genes are TRBV14 and TRBJ2-1; possibly TRBD2 for D (6 bases). This CDR3 comprises 13 residues. Germline CDR1 and CDR2: SGHDN and FVKESK. V was clipped by 2 bases and J by 9 bases, with 11 bases between them. The CDR3 nucleotides read TGTGCCAGCAGCCAATGGGACTGGGGTGAGCAGTTCTTC. Protein sequence: CASSQWDWGEQFF.

V gene TRBV4-2 combines with J gene TRBJ2-5; D could derive from TRBD1 or TRBD2 (5 bases each). Per germline, CDR1 LGHNA and CDR2 YNFKEQ. The CDR3 sequence is 15 residues long. V lost 0 bases and J 5 bases, leaving 13 bases between the germline ends. The CDR3: CASSQDRDPLETQYF. The CDR3 bases are TGTGCCAGCAGCCAAGATAGGGACCCCCTCGAGACCCAGTACTTC.

The V call is TRBV30, the J call TRBJ1-5; D perhaps matches TRBD1 (6 bases). With 1 base removed from V and 1 base from J, the gap between germline ends came to 8 bases. The CDR3 runs 14 residues. Germline CDR1 is GTSNPN and CDR2 is SVGIG (reference sequence). Written as DNA, the CDR3 is TGTGCCTGGAGTGAGGGGACAAGCAATCAGCCCCAGCATTTT. It encodes CAWSEGTSNQPQHF. The full variable domain, rest sourced from reference TRBV30 and TRBJ1-5, is SQTIHQWPATLVQPVGSPLSLECTVEGTSNPNLYWYRQAAGRGLQLLFYSVGIGQISSEVPQNLSASRPQDRQFILSSKKLLLSDSGFYLCAWSEGTSNQPQHFGDGTRLSIL.

V is TRBV20-1 and J is TRBJ2-5; D unresolved. The CDR3 is 11 residues long. Germline values: CDR1 DFQATT, CDR2 SNEGSKA (reference sequence). V was trimmed by 5 bases and J by 5 bases, leaving 9 bases between them. CDR3 sequence (DNA): TGCAGTGCTCCGCTTACTGAGACCCAGTACTTC. This translates into CSAPLTETQYF.

The CDR3 here is CASSYSPAGANVLTF. The CDR3 DNA sequence: TGCGCCAGCAGCTATAGTCCGGCTGGGGCCAACGTCCTGACTTTC. The chain has TRBV4-3 and TRBJ2-6; D not certain. V was clipped by 5 bases and J by 2 bases, with 10 bases between them. CDR1 and CDR2 from the germline V gene are LGHNA and YSLEER. CDR3 length equals 15 residues.

This clone was counted between two and nine times. The rearrangement uses TRBV5-1 and TRBJ1-4; D gene uncertain. The CDR3 length is 14 residues. Trimming stripped 4 bases from V and 7 bases from J, with 14 bases between. Germline loops: CDR1 SGHRS, CDR2 YFSETQ. CDR3 in DNA: TGCGCCAGCAGCGTCGGGGATTCGGGTGAAAAACTGTTTTTT. Its protein product is CASSVGDSGEKLFF.

The V and J genes are TRBV6-5 and TRBJ2-1; D possibly corresponds to TRBD1 (5 bases). Between the trimmed V and J ends, which lost 8 bases and 4 bases, there was a span of 12 bases. From germline, CDR1 is MNHEY and CDR2 SVGAGI. The CDR3 consists of 13 residues. CDR3 in amino acids: CASSGGAYNEQFF. The CDR3 nucleotides are TGTGCCAGCTCCGGTGGGGCGTACAATGAGCAGTTCTTC.

CDR3 region: CASTGTAFTGELFF. CDR3 bases: TGTGCCAGCACCGGGACAGCCTTCACCGGGGAGCTGTTTTTT. The chain combines TRBV2 with TRBJ2-2, with TRBD1 identical over 7 bases. Germline trimming cut 7 bases from V and 4 bases from J; bases unmatched to any gene: 6. The CDR3 spans 14 residues. CDR1 and CDR2 (germline): SNHLY, FYNNEI.

This clone was detected once. The rearrangement uses TRBV5-1 and TRBJ1-1; 9 bases match TRBD1. Germline V gene sequence: CDR1 SGHRS, CDR2 YFSETQ. This CDR3 region has 12 residues. Trimming at V came to 4 bases and at J to 8 bases, leaving 3 bases not matched to a gene. CDR3 sequence: CASSVGQGEAFF. CDR3 coding DNA: TGCGCCAGCAGCGTCGGACAGGGGGAAGCTTTCTTT.

This clone was counted between two and nine times. The genes are TRBV7-2 and TRBJ2-7; no firm D call. Between the trimmed V and J ends, which lost 2 bases and 0 bases, there was a span of 5 bases. Germline V gene sequence: CDR1 SGHTA, CDR2 FQGNSA. This CDR3 region has 13 residues. Written as DNA, the CDR3 is TGTGCCAGCAGCTTACAGAGCTCCTACGAGCAGTACTTC. Protein product: CASSLQSSYEQYF. Drawing the rest from reference TRBV7-2 and TRBJ2-7, the complete variable domain is GAGVSQSPSNKVTEKGKDVELRCDPISGHTALYWYRQSLGQGLEFLIYFQGNSAPDKSGLPSDRFSAERTGGSVSTLTIQRTQQEDSAVYLCASSLQSSYEQYFGPGTRLTVT.

The rearrangement links TRBV7-2 to TRBJ2-7; a weak D match, TRBD2 (6 bases). The CDR3 sequence is 15 residues long. V was pared by 4 bases and J by 3 bases, with 16 bases between. Germline assignment: CDR1 SGHTA and CDR2 FQGNSA. Written as DNA, the CDR3 is TGTGCCAGCAGCTCCGCCGGGGGACGGGGCTACGAGCAGTACTTC. Its protein is CASSSAGGRGYEQYF.

The CDR3 loop is CASSLTSGAMDTQYF. The CDR3 DNA is TGCGCCAGCAGCTTAACTAGCGGGGCAATGGATACGCAGTATTTT. The chain is built from TRBV5-1 and TRBJ2-3, with TRBD2 matching 10 bases. J was trimmed by 6 bases and V by 2 bases; bases with no gene match: 6. This CDR3 is 15 amino acids long. Germline V lookup: CDR1 SGHRS, CDR2 YFSETQ.

The sample holds a few counts of this clone. The gene calls are TRBV6-5 and TRBJ1-5; D is unclear. V was shortened by 0 bases and J by 7 bases, with 13 bases between the two germline ends. Germline V CDR1 and CDR2: MNHEY, SVGAGI. The CDR3 is 15 residues long. The CDR3, as DNA: TGTGCCAGCAGTTACTCATCAGCCGGGAGCCAGCCCCAGCATTTT. The encoded protein is CASSYSSAGSQPQHF.